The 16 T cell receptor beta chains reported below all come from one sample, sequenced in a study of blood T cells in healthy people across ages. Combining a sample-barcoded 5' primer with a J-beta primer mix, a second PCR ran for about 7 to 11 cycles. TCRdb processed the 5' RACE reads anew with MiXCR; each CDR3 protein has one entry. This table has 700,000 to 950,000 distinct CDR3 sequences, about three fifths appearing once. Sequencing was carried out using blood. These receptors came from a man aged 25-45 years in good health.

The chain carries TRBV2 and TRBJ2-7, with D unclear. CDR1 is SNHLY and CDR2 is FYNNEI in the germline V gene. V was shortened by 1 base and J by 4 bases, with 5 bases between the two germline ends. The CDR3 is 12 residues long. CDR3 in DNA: TGTGCCAGCAGTGAAGACACTTACGAGCAGTACTTC. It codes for CASSEDTYEQYF.

As DNA, the CDR3 is TGTGCCTGGAGTCCCCCTTACGAGCAGTACTTC. Protein product: CAWSPPYEQYF. The rearrangement links TRBV30 to TRBJ2-7; no clear D. The CDR3 is made up of 11 amino acids. Trimming cost V 2 bases and J 4 bases, with 6 bases left between them. Germline V lookup: CDR1 GTSNPN, CDR2 SVGIG (reference sequence).

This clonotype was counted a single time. The CDR3 bases are TGTGCCAGCAGCTTACGGTCTAGCGGGAATTGGGGGGAGCTGTTTTTT. Residues: CASSLRSSGNWGELFF. This sequence joins TRBV7-2 and TRBJ2-2; 9 bases map to TRBD2. V dropped 2 bases and J dropped 8; count of bases not matched to a gene: 9. Looked up from germline, CDR1 is SGHTA and CDR2 is FQGNSA. The CDR3 extends over 16 amino acids.

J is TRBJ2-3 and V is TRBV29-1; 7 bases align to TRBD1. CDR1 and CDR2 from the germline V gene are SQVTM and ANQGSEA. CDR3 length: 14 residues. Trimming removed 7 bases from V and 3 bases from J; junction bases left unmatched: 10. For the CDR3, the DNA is TGCAGCGGAACAGGGGAAGGATTGACAGATACGCAGTATTTT. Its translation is CSGTGEGLTDTQYF.

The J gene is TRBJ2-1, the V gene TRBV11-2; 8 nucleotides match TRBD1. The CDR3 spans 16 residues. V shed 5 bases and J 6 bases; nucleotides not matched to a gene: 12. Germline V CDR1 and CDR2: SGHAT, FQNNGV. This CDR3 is CASSQLRTGRINEQFF. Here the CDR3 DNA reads TGTGCCAGCAGCCAATTAAGGACAGGGCGGATCAATGAGCAGTTCTTC.

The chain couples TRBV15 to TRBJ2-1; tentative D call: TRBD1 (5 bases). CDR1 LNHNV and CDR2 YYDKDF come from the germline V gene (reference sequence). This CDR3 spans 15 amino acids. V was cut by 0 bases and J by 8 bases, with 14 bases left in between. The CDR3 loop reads CATSREARARDEQFF. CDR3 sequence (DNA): TGTGCCACCAGCAGAGAGGCCAGGGCTCGAGATGAGCAGTTCTTC.

In DNA form, the CDR3 reads TGTGCCAGCAGTTTAGGACAGAGGTCTGGAGAGACCCAGTTCTTC. It is translated as CASSLGQRSGETQFF. The chain links TRBV28 to TRBJ2-1, with D tentatively TRBD1 (6 bases). The germline V and J ends were trimmed by 2 bases and 13 bases, with 21 bases remaining between them. This CDR3 comprises 15 residues. Germline V lookup: CDR1 MDHEN, CDR2 SYDVKM.

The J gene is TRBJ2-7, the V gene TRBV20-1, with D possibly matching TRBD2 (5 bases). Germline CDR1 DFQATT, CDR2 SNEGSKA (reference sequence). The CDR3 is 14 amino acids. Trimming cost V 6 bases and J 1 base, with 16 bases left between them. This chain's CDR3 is CSADSGLRSYEQYF. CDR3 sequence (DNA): TGCAGTGCCGACTCTGGACTCCGATCCTACGAGCAGTACTTC.

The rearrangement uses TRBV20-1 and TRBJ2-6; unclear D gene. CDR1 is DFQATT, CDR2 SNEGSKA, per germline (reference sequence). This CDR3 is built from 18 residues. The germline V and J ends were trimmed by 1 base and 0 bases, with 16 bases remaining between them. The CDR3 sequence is CSARGVGSPRSGANVLTF. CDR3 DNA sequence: TGCAGTGCTAGAGGGGTGGGAAGCCCCCGCTCTGGGGCCAACGTCCTGACTTTC.

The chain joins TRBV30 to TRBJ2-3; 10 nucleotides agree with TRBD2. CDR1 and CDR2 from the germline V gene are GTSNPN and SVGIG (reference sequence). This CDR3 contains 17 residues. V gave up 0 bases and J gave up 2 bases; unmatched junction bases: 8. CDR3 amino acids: CAWSVARTSGVTDTQYF. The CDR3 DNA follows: TGTGCCTGGAGTGTCGCGAGGACTAGCGGAGTCACAGATACGCAGTATTTT.

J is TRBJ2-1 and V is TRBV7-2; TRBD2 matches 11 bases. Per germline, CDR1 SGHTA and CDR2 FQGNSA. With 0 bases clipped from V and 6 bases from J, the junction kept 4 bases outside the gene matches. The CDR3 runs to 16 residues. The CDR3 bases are TGTGCCAGCAGCTTAGCGGTGACTAGCGGGACCAATGAGCAGTTCTTC. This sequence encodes CASSLAVTSGTNEQFF.

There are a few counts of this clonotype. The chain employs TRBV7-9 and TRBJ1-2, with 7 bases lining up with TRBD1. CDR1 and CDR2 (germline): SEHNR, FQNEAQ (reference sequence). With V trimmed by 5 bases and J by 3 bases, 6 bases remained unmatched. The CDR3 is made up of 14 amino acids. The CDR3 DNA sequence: TGTGCCAGCAGCACCCAGGGGGAGGACTATGGCTACACCTTC. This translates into CASSTQGEDYGYTF.

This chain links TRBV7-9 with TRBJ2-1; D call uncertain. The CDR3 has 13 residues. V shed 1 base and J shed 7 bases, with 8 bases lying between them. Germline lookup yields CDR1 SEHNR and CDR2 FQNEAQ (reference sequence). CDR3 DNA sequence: TGTGCCAGCAGCTTAGGCTCGGAGAATGAGCAGTTCTTC. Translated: CASSLGSENEQFF.

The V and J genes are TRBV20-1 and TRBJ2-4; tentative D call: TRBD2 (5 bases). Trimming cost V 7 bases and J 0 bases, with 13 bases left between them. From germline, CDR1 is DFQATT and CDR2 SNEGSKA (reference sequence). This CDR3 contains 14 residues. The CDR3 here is CSVYRGLAKNIQYF. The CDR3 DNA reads TGCAGTGTATACCGCGGGTTAGCCAAAAACATTCAGTACTTC.

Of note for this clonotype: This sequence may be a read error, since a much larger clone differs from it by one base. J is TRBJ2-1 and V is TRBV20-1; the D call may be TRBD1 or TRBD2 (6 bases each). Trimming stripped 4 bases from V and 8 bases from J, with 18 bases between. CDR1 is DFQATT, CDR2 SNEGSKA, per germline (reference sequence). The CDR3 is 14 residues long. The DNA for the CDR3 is TGCAGTGCTACAAACAGTTTGGGGGGCGATGAGCAGTTCTTC. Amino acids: CSATNSLGGDEQFF.

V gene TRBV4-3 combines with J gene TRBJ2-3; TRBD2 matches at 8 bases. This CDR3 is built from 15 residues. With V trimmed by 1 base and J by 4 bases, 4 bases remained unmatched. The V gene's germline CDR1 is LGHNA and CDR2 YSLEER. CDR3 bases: TGCGCCAGCAGCCAAGCCGGGAGGGGCCCAGATACGCAGTATTTT. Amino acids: CASSQAGRGPDTQYF.